This TCR beta chain derives from a study of shared clonotypes between healthy human individuals. Study-wide findings and caveats: Memory subsets generally showed lower estimated richness than naive subsets. It was the few donors that limited the genetic and exposure-history diversity represented. Donor clonotype sharing was expected to depend on sequencing depth.

Clones were read by immunoSEQ multiplex PCR, and TCRdb kept only the in-frame ones, dropping some. The sample shows 1.5 million to 2.5 million clones, just under 95% of them seen only once. Naive CD8 cells, CD45RO-negative and positively selected for CCR7, excluded terminally differentiated effector memory CD45RA+ cells. The CDR3 is 13 residues long. Germline lookup yields CDR1 SGHVS and CDR2 FNYEAQ. Trimming stripped 5 bases from V and 6 bases from J, with 14 bases between. As concerns this clone: Antigen: not known.

This chain uses TRBV7-6 with TRBJ2-7; the D gene is possibly TRBD2 (5 bases). Sequencing was performed on naive CD8+ T cells sorted from blood. The receptor was isolated from a young man in good health. CDR3 nucleotide sequence: TGTGCCAGCAGCACGACCACCGAGGGCGAGCAGTACTTC. Translating it yields CASSTTTEGEQYF.